This T cell receptor (beta chain) stems from a study of molecular identifiers for immune sequencing clone quantification (dated by TCRdb to the late 2010s). For the study in its entirety: For a replicate experiment, RNA from roughly 20,000 or 100,000 naive CD8 T cells was divided into five aliquots, of which four were sequenced. This methods study benchmarked molecular-identifier clustering-based TCR repertoire sequencing (MIDCIRS) and TCR RNA copy counting, using CD8 T cells to do so. The research as a whole found: Identical TCR molecules sharing a barcode could cause highly expanded clone sizes to be underestimated. Without barcode sub-clustering, chimeric consensus sequences inflated TCR diversity; chimeras reached as high as 47%. In CMV-specific effector cells, clones with more than 20 RNA copies contained over 98% of molecules, whereas in naive cells such clones contained under 1% of molecules. The naive libraries included spiked-in Jurkat TCR RNA (approximately 11 copies' worth), and this RNA is not part of the donor repertoire. Modeling estimated about 3 recovered TCR RNA copies per cell, compared with about ten by digital PCR, which implies roughly 30% capture efficiency. Spiked-in Jurkat TCR RNA equal to a single cell's worth was reported to be detectable even within one million naive CD8 T cells.

Libraries of naive CD8 T cells were generated from roughly 20,000 to 1,000,000 sorted cells, with 10%, 30% or 50% of the purified RNA used. On a BD FACSAria II, naive CD8 T cells were FACS-sorted as CD8+CD4-CCR7+CD45RA+ and collected into RLT Plus buffer. Detection sensitivity was tested by spiking Jurkat RNA equal to approximately 9 TCR copies' worth into samples containing 20,000-1,000,000 naive CD8 T cells. Enrichment of CD8 T cells was performed with RosetteSep CD8+ T Cell Enrichment Cocktail and Ficoll-Paque, after which ACK red cell lysis was carried out. Receptor amplification or capture employed PCR. The sequencer listed for this sample is NextSeq 500. Bulk TCR libraries were generated as previously described, with the TCR primers listed in Table S5 used. Purification of total RNA was performed with the Qiagen AllPrep DNA/RNA kit. Reads from multiple sequencing runs of the same library were pooled before analysis. As for the authors' bioinformatics: Reads were retained only if their TCR constant sequence matched exactly, and those retained reads were trimmed to 150 nt and grouped according to their 12-nt molecular barcodes. Reads within each barcode group were sub-clustered using a 15% Levenshtein threshold, and quality-weighted consensus sequences were constructed for each RNA molecule. Non-functional sequences were discarded, and so were lower-count sequences lying one edit away from another sequence. Barcode sub-clusters with fewer than 20% of the maximum read count were removed, based on fitting two negative binomial distributions. The public reads were run again by TCRdb, first through fastp at Q25 and then through MiXCR, and only productive beta chains were kept. All rows with the same CDR3 protein become a single entry with the most common DNA and genes. In this record, the V and J calls reflect TCRdb's handling and not the investigators' own analysis. For this sample there are some 97,000 distinct CDR3 sequences; 20% to 25% appear just once. The ten largest clones add up to under 1% of the sample.

Including cysteine and phenylalanine, the CDR3 has 12 amino acids. Just the 36-base CDR3 DNA is kept, in frame starting at base 1. Trimming removed 5 bases from V and 0 bases from J, leaving 4 bases between the germline ends. For CDR1 and CDR2, the germline V gene (reference sequence) lists LNHDA and SQIVND. This clonotype was picked up many times. This clone's antigen is unknown. There are no base qualities to consult, and no much larger clone falls within one base. The sample taken for sequencing was naive CD8+ T cells from blood, with Jurkat cell RNA spiked in. According to the study, the label for this sample's cell subset or site signals: FACS-sorted CD8+CD4-CCR7+CD45RA+ naive T cells. Recombination joined TRBV19 with TRBJ1-1; the D gene is unclear. The TCR sequence derives from a human donor in good health. Some libraries in this study had Jurkat cell RNA spiked in. The DNA sequence follows: TGTGCCAGTAGTGTCGTGAACACTGAAGCTTTCTTT. Its amino acids are CASSVVNTEAFF.